These T cell receptor beta chains were read from a single sample in a study of regulatory T cells in long-lasting Graves disease. TCRdb reprocessed the multiplex PCR reads with MiXCR, giving one entry per CDR3 protein. The data contain 400,000 to 500,000 distinct CDR3 sequences, less than 15% of them singletons. The sample was also reused in another study, on T cells in Graves' hyperthyroidism and ophthalmopathy.

This sample comprised peripheral blood mononuclear cells (PBMCs), obtained at new diagnosis, from a patient treated with antithyroid drugs. The receptors come from a woman between 45 and 60 years old with Graves disease. Each CDR3 is given with its conserved first and last residue. The order of the fields is V gene, clone size, J gene, D gene, CDR3 DNA, CDR3 protein. The D gene is left open where the match is weak. Part of the rows lack a size; the others show once, few, many or a class for expanded clones.

TRBV5-1	many	TRBJ2-1	TRBD2	TGCGCCAGCAGCGTCCAGACTAGCGGGAACGACAATGAGCAGTTCTTC	CASSVQTSGNDNEQFF
TRBV6-1	.	TRBJ1-1	TRBD1	TGTGCCAGCACCTTACGACAGGGGGACACTGAAGCTTTCTTT	CASTLRQGDTEAFF
TRBV28	few	TRBJ2-1	TRBD2	TGTGCCAGCAGCGCCGGACTAGCGGGTTCTCCCTACTACAATGAGCAGTTCTTC	CASSAGLAGSPYYNEQFF
TRBV4-1	.	TRBJ2-2	.	TGCGCCAGCAGCCAGGCTTCGGTCGGGGAGCTGTTTTTT	CASSQASVGELFF
TRBV24-1	few	TRBJ2-1	.	TGTGCCACCAGTTCGCAGGGCAATGAGCAGTTCTTC	CATSSQGNEQFF
TRBV6-2/TRBV6-3	.	TRBJ1-2	TRBD1	TGTGCCAGCAGTGAAGCCCTGGGACAGTATGGCTACACCTTC	CASSEALGQYGYTF
TRBV27	.	TRBJ2-2	.	TGTGCCAGCAGTTCGAAAACCGGGGTCGGGGAGCTGTTTTTT	CASSSKTGVGELFF
TRBV2	many	TRBJ1-6	TRBD1	TGTGCCAGCAGTAAATCCGGGACAGGGTATTCACCCCTCCACTTT	CASSKSGTGYSPLHF
TRBV28	many	TRBJ2-7	TRBD1	TGTGCCAGCAGCCGGACAGGGAACGCGGGGCAGTACTTC	CASSRTGNAGQYF
TRBV6-1	.	TRBJ2-2	TRBD1	TGTGCCAGCAGTCCGACAGGGGCGAGCACCGGGGAGCTGTTTTTT	CASSPTGASTGELFF
TRBV9	few	TRBJ2-1	TRBD2	TGTGCCAGCGGCGCGGGCGGGAGGACCCATGAGCAGTTCTTC	CASGAGGRTHEQFF
TRBV5-1	many	TRBJ2-1	.	TGCGCCAGCAGCTTGGCCGTGGATCCCTACAATGAGCAGTTCTTC	CASSLAVDPYNEQFF
TRBV6-2/TRBV6-3	many	TRBJ2-2	.	TGTGCCAGCAGTGAATGGGGGGCGTCCACCGGGGAGCTGTTTTTT	CASSEWGASTGELFF
TRBV7-8	many	TRBJ1-5	.	TGTGCCAGCAGCTTAGACAATCAGCCCCAGCATTTT	CASSLDNQPQHF
TRBV24-1	.	TRBJ2-7	.	TGTGCCACCAGTGACCCACGTCTTTCCTACGAGCAGTACTTC	CATSDPRLSYEQYF
TRBV5-1	many	TRBJ2-7	.	TGCGCCAGCAGTCCGGCCGAGTGGGAGCGGAGCCACTCCTACGAGCAGTACTTC	CASSPAEWERSHSYEQYF
TRBV2	many	TRBJ2-5	.	TGTGCCAGCAGTGGGTCCGGGACCCAGTACTTC	CASSGSGTQYF
TRBV2	few	TRBJ2-5	TRBD2	TGTGCCAGCAGTGAAGGCCCGGGAGGAACATACCAAGAGACCCAGTACTTC	CASSEGPGGTYQETQYF
TRBV20-1	.	TRBJ2-7	TRBD1	TGCAGTGCTACCCTCGCGATAGGGGGCATGGGGGTTAGGCAGTACTTC	CSATLAIGGMGVRQYF
TRBV18	.	TRBJ2-7	.	TGTGCCAGCTCACCACGGGCGGAAGCGCTGCGTTCCTACGAGCAGTACTTC	CASSPRAEALRSYEQYF
TRBV28	few	TRBJ2-1	TRBD2	TGTGCCAGCAGTTGGGGACTAGCGGCCTACAATGAGCAGTTCTTC	CASSWGLAAYNEQFF
TRBV7-9	.	TRBJ2-2	TRBD2	TGTGCCAGCAGCTTAGCAGGACTAGCCCCCGGGGAGCTGTTTTTT	CASSLAGLAPGELFF
TRBV30	many	TRBJ1-3	.	TGTGCCTGGAGTCGGAACACCATATATTTT	CAWSRNTIYF
TRBV10-3	many	TRBJ2-5	.	TGTGCCATCAGTGATGGAGGGGGCGTTGAATTTGGGGAGACCCAGTACTTC	CAISDGGGVEFGETQYF
TRBV6-2/TRBV6-3	.	TRBJ2-3	TRBD2	TGTGCCAGCAGTGAATCAGCGGGAGAAGCAGATACGCAGTATTTT	CASSESAGEADTQYF
TRBV10-3	many	TRBJ2-7	TRBD2	TGTGCCATCAGTGAGCCGCACAGGACTAGGGCCTACGAGCAGTACTTC	CAISEPHRTRAYEQYF
TRBV11-2	many	TRBJ2-2	.	TGTGCCAGCAGCTTAGAATGGGGGGCGGCGAACACCGGGGAGCTGTTTTTT	CASSLEWGAANTGELFF
TRBV3-1	few	TRBJ2-5	.	TGTGCCAGCAGCCCATCATTAGGACAGTCTGAAGAGACCCAGTACTTC	CASSPSLGQSEETQYF
TRBV10-3	.	TRBJ2-7	TRBD1	TGTGCCACGACAGGGACCTACGAGCAGTACTTC	CATTGTYEQYF
TRBV12-3/TRBV12-4	many	TRBJ1-1	.	TGTGCCAGCAGAGGGGAAATGAACACTGAAGCTTTCTTT	CASRGEMNTEAFF
TRBV9	.	TRBJ2-3	.	TGTGCCAGCAGCGTAGTCCCCCATGGGTCCACAGATACGCAGTATTTT	CASSVVPHGSTDTQYF
TRBV3-1	many	TRBJ2-1	TRBD2	TGTGCCAGCAGCCAAGGTTTAGCGGGGATCTACAATGAGCAGTTCTTC	CASSQGLAGIYNEQFF
TRBV15	few	TRBJ2-1	.	TGTGCCACCTCCCAACGGGCCAGCTCCTACAATGAGCAGTTCTTC	CATSQRASSYNEQFF
TRBV7-9	few	TRBJ2-7	TRBD1	TGTGCCAGCAGCCGAGGCCGGGACAGGGCACCCGAGCAGTACTTC	CASSRGRDRAPEQYF
TRBV5-4	.	TRBJ1-4	.	TGTGCCAGCAGCCGAGGGACGGAAAATGAAAAACTGTTTTTT	CASSRGTENEKLFF
TRBV11-2	many	TRBJ1-2	TRBD1	TGTGCCAGCAGCTATCGGGACAGCTATGGCTACACCTTC	CASSYRDSYGYTF
TRBV6-1	many	TRBJ1-2	TRBD1	TGTGCCAGCAGAGAACACAGGGGAAACTATGGCTACACCTTC	CASREHRGNYGYTF
TRBV19	many	TRBJ2-7	TRBD1	TGTGCCAGTAGTCCGGGACAGGGGAGTCTCCGATACGAGCAGTACTTC	CASSPGQGSLRYEQYF
TRBV5-5	.	TRBJ2-1	.	TGCGCCAGCAGCTTGGTCGGGCCCTCAGACAATGAGCAGTTCTTC	CASSLVGPSDNEQFF
TRBV7-2	many	TRBJ1-5	.	TGTGCCAGCAGCTTAGAGGTGGGACAGCCCCAGCATTTT	CASSLEVGQPQHF
TRBV3-1	.	TRBJ2-5	TRBD2	TGTGCCAGCAGCAATAGCGGGGGCCAAGAGACCCAGTACTTC	CASSNSGGQETQYF
TRBV18	few	TRBJ2-1	TRBD1	TGTGCCAGCTCACCAATCCCCGACAGGGGCGCCTACAATGAGCAGTTCTTC	CASSPIPDRGAYNEQFF
TRBV13	.	TRBJ2-3	TRBD2	TGTGCCAGCAGCTTAGGGGTAGCGGGAGGAAACACAGATACGCAGTATTTT	CASSLGVAGGNTDTQYF
TRBV18	few	TRBJ2-7	.	TGTGCCAGCGCGCGACAGGAGTCCTACGAGCAGTACTTC	CASARQESYEQYF
TRBV24-1	many	TRBJ2-1	.	TGTGCCACCAGTGATTTGCGGGCGACTAGTTACAATGAGCAGTTCTTC	CATSDLRATSYNEQFF
TRBV28	.	TRBJ2-2	TRBD2	TGTGCCAGCAGTTTTGGGACTAGCTGGACCGGGGAGCTGTTTTTT	CASSFGTSWTGELFF
TRBV28	few	TRBJ2-3	TRBD2	TGTGCCAGCCATGGACTAGCGGGCCGGACAGATACGCAGTATTTT	CASHGLAGRTDTQYF
TRBV3-1	many	TRBJ2-7	TRBD2	TGTGCCAGCAGCCCGACTAGCGTCCACGAGCAGTACTTC	CASSPTSVHEQYF
TRBV18	many	TRBJ1-5	.	TGTGCCAGCTCAGGAGGCGGGATTTCGGGCAATCAGCCCCAGCATTTT	CASSGGGISGNQPQHF
TRBV7-9	.	TRBJ2-3	.	TGTGCCAGCAGCCCGACACATGCTAGCACAGATACGCAGTATTTT	CASSPTHASTDTQYF